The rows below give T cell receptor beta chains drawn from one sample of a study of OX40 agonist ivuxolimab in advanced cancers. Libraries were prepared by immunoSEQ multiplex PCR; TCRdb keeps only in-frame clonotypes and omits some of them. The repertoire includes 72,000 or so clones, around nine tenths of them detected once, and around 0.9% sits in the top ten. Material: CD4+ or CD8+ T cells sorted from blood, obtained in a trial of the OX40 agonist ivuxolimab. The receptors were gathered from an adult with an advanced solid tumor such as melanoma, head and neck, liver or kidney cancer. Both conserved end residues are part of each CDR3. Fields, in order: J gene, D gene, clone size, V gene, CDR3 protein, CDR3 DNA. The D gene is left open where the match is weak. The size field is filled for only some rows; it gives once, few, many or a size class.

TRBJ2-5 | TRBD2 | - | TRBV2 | CARTDAASGGETQYF | TGTGCCAGGACAGATGCTGCTAGCGGGGGTGAGACCCAGTACTTC
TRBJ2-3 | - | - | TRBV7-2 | CASSLVGGEHDTQYF | TGTGCCAGCAGCTTAGTCGGCGGGGAGCATGATACGCAGTATTTT
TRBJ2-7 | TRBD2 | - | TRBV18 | CASSPPSGGTTYEQYF | TGTGCCAGCTCACCCCCGTCGGGAGGGACCACCTACGAGCAGTACTTC
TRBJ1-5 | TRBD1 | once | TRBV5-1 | CASSPTTGSGQPQHF | TGCGCCAGCAGCCCGACGACAGGGTCTGGCCAGCCCCAGCATTTT
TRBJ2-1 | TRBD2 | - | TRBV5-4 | CASSWVAGGFYNEQFF | TGTGCCAGCAGCTGGGTGGCGGGAGGGTTTTACAATGAGCAGTTCTTC
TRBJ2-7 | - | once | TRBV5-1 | CASSPGGGQASYEQYF | TGCGCCAGCAGCCCGGGAGGGGGACAGGCCTCCTACGAGCAGTACTTC
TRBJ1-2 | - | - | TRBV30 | CAWKPRGNYGYTF | TGTGCCTGGAAGCCCCGGGGAAACTATGGCTACACCTTC
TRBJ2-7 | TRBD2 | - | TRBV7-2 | CASSPSVLAGAAYEQYF | TGTGCCAGCAGCCCTAGCGTACTAGCGGGGGCCGCCTACGAGCAGTACTTC
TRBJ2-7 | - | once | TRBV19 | CASSNLGESYEQYF | TGTGCCAGTAGTAATTTAGGGGAATCCTACGAGCAGTACTTC
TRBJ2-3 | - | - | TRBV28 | CASSLYRGQSTDTQYF | TGTGCCAGCAGTTTATATAGAGGGCAGAGCACAGATACGCAGTATTTT
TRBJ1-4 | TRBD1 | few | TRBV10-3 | CAAGQGMKGLFF | TGTGCCGCGGGACAGGGAATGAAGGGGCTGTTTTTT
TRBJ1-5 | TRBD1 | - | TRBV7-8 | CASSSWAELAGQGNRDNQPQHF | TGTGCCAGCAGTTCATGGGCCGAACTTGCGGGACAGGGGAATAGGGACAATCAGCCCCAGCATTTT
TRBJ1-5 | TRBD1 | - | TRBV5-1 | CASSPGDRVSNQPQHF | TGCGCCAGCAGCCCGGGCGACAGGGTGAGCAATCAGCCCCAGCATTTT
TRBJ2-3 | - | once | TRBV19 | CASSPTVSTDTQYF | TGTGCCAGTAGCCCGACTGTTAGCACAGATACGCAGTATTTT
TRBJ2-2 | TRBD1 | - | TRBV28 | CATQTGGANTGELFF | TGTGCCACGCAAACAGGGGGCGCGAACACCGGGGAGCTGTTTTTT
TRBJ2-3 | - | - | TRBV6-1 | CASSATGTYSTDTQYF | TGTGCCAGCAGTGCGACCGGGACATACAGCACAGATACGCAGTATTTT
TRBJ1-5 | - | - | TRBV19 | CASSIGGVNSNQPQHF | TGTGCCAGTAGTATAGGGGGGGTTAATAGCAATCAGCCCCAGCATTTT
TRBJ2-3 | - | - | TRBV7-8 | CASSLMVGGPQYF | TGTGCCAGCAGCTTAATGGTAGGGGGTCCGCAGTATTTT
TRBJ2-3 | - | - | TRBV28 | CASHGGGSTDTQYF | TGTGCCAGTCATGGGGGCGGCAGCACAGATACGCAGTATTTT
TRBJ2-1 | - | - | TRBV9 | CASSVGGNNNEQFF | TGTGCCAGCAGCGTGGGCGGGAATAACAATGAGCAGTTCTTC
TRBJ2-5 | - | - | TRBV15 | CATSRDGDAAETQYF | TGTGCCACCAGCAGAGATGGGGACGCTGCCGAGACCCAGTACTTC
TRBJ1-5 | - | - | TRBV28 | CASSPAVYQPQHF | TGTGCCAGCAGTCCAGCCGTGTATCAGCCCCAGCATTTT
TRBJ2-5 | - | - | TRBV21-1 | CASSKKWQSQETQYF | TGTGCCAGCAGCAAAAAGTGGCAGAGCCAAGAGACCCAGTACTTC
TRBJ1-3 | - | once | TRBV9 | CASSVRAGNTIYF | TGTGCCAGCAGCGTTAGGGCGGGGAACACCATATATTTT
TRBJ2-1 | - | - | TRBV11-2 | CASSRQIGGINEQFF | TGTGCCAGCAGCCGGCAGATCGGGGGAATCAATGAGCAGTTCTTC
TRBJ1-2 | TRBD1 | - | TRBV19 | CASSRDRGIYGYTF | TGTGCCAGTAGTCGGGACAGGGGTATCTATGGCTACACCTTC
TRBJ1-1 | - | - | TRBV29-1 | CSVEPGVRAFF | TGCAGCGTGGAACCGGGAGTCCGAGCTTTCTTT
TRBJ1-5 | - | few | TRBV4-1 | CASSQEDSNQPQHF | TGCGCCAGCAGCCAAGAGGATAGCAATCAGCCCCAGCATTTT
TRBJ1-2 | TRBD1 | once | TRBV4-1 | CASSQDMAGTGVVSAYGYTF | TGCGCCAGCAGCCAGGACATGGCCGGGACAGGTGTAGTTTCGGCTTATGGCTACACCTTC
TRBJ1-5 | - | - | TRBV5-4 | CASSRSAGNQPQHF | TGTGCCAGCAGCCGGTCAGCGGGCAATCAGCCCCAGCATTTT
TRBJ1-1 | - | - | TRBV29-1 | CSVRRGQNTEAFF | TGCAGCGTTCGCCGGGGACAGAACACTGAAGCTTTCTTT
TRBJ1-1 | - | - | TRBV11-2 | CASSLDGFDTEAFF | TGTGCCAGCAGCTTAGACGGGTTTGACACTGAAGCTTTCTTT
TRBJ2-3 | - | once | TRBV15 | CATSRDPTGTDTQYF | TGTGCCACCAGCAGAGATCCGACCGGCACAGATACGCAGTATTTT
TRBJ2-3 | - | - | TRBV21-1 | CASSKAHRGLSDTQYF | TGTGCCAGCAGCAAAGCCCACCGAGGGTTGTCAGATACGCAGTATTTT
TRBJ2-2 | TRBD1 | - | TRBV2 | CASSFQGANTGELFF | TGTGCCAGCAGCTTCCAGGGGGCGAACACCGGGGAGCTGTTTTTT
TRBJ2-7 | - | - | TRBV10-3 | CAISESMGGEQYF | TGTGCCATCAGTGAGTCGATGGGAGGCGAGCAGTACTTC
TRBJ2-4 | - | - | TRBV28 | CASRKGGLAKNIQYF | TGTGCCAGCAGAAAAGGGGGACTAGCCAAAAACATTCAGTACTTC
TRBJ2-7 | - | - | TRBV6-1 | CASSGEAYEQYF | TGTGCCAGCAGTGGGGAGGCCTACGAGCAGTACTTC
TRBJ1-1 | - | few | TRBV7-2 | CASSPQGTSADAFF | TGTGCCAGCAGCCCTCAGGGGACGTCGGCGGACGCTTTCTTT
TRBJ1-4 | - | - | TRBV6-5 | CASSPWAHGGKLFF | TGTGCCAGCAGCCCCTGGGCCCACGGTGGAAAACTGTTTTTT
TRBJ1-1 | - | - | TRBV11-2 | CASSFFEQGNTEAFF | TGTGCCAGCAGCTTTTTTGAACAGGGGAACACTGAAGCTTTCTTT
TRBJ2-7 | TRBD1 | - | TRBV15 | CATSSLGQASYEQYF | TGTGCCACCAGCAGCCTGGGACAGGCGTCCTACGAGCAGTACTTC
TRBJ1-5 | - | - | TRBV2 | CASSDPILRRPQHF | TGTGCCAGCAGCGACCCCATACTCCGTCGGCCCCAGCATTTT
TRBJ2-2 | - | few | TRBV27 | CASSDSVEGYGNTGELFF | TGTGCCAGCAGTGACAGCGTCGAGGGCTATGGGAACACCGGGGAGCTGTTTTTT
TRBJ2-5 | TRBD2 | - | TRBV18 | CASSPAGEETQYF | TGTGCCAGCTCACCTGCGGGGGAGGAGACCCAGTACTTC
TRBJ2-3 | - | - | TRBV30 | CAWSVGQQSGIDTQYF | TGTGCCTGGAGTGTTGGGCAGCAAAGTGGAATAGATACGCAGTATTTT
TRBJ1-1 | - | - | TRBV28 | CASSLWYKNTEAFF | TGTGCCAGCAGTTTATGGTACAAGAACACTGAAGCTTTCTTT
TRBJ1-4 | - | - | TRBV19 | CASRRVEVQEKLFF | TGTGCCAGTAGACGGGTGGAAGTACAGGAAAAACTGTTTTTT
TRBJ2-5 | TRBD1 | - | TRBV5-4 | CASSRTGRTEETQYF | TGTGCCAGCAGCCGGACAGGGAGGACAGAAGAGACCCAGTACTTC
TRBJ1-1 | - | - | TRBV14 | CASSQEGYGGAFF | TGTGCCAGCAGCCAAGAAGGTTACGGGGGAGCTTTCTTT
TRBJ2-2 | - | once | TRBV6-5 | CASSQQGGTGELFF | TGTGCCAGCAGTCAGCAGGGGGGCACCGGGGAGCTGTTTTTT
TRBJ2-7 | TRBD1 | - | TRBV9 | CASSPRGDRGYEQYF | TGTGCCAGCAGCCCGAGGGGTGACAGGGGCTACGAGCAGTACTTC
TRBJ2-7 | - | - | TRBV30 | CAWSVPGMGRYEQYF | TGTGCCTGGAGTGTACCGGGGATGGGTAGGTACGAGCAGTACTTC